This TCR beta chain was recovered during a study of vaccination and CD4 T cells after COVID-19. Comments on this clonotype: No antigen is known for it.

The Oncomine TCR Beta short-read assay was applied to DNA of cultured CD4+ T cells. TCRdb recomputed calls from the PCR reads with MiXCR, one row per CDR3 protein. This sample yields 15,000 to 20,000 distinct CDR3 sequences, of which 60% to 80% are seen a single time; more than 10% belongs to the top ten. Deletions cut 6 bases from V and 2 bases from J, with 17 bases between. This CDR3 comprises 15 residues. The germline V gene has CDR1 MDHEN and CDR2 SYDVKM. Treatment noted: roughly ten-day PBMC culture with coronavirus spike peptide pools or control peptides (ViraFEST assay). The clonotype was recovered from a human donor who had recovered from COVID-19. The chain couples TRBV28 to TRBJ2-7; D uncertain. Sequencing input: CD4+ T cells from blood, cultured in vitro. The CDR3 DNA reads TGTGCCAGCAGACAGTCCTCCGCCCCGGCCTACGAGCAGTACTTC. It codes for CASRQSSAPAYEQYF.